This T cell receptor beta chain was sequenced in a study of blood T cell repertoires in COVID-19. In the study overall: Researchers got acute and convalescent COVID-19 samples from the United States, Italy and Spain. Sample material is recorded as cDNA or gDNA derived from T cells, B-cell-depleted T cells, or PBMCs.

Original data processing: How many nucleated cells were present was estimated from reference gene primer amplification. Profiled with immunoSEQ multiplex PCR; TCRdb holds only in-frame clones, not every one. The D gene and trimming were derived from the DNA, and the V and J assignments and clone size from that table. This table has 250,000 to 350,000 clones, about 91% appearing once. This clone was detected a few times. Trimming removed 4 bases from V and 5 bases from J; junction bases left unmatched: 8. The germline CDR1 and CDR2 sequences are SGHRS and YFSETQ. The CDR3 spans 15 residues. The source material was peripheral blood. J is TRBJ2-7 and V is TRBV5-1; 11 nucleotides align to TRBD1. This TCR derives from a woman in her fifties or sixties with acute or convalescent COVID-19. CDR3 protein: CASSKGQGAINEQYF. The CDR3 DNA is TGCGCCAGCAGCAAAGGACAGGGGGCCATCAACGAGCAGTACTTC.